This TCR beta chain is drawn from a study of PD-L1 blockade in urothelial cancer. Study at large: Patients, treated from about 2014 onward, received atezolizumab 1,200 mg intravenously every 3 weeks. Samples came from 3 weeks, at the second dose, and 6 weeks into treatment. Blood samples contained a median about 150,000 T cells.

Germline values: CDR1 SGHDN, CDR2 FVKESK. Trimming at V came to 5 bases and at J to 7 bases, leaving 10 bases not matched to a gene. The CDR3 consists of 15 residues. Sequenced by immunoSEQ multiplex PCR; TCRdb stores in-frame clones only, minus some. Of fewer than 25,000 clones listed, around 88% were seen once; the top ten hold approximately 3%. Turning to this clone: As yet, its antigen is unknown.

Overall study results and limits: Prediction of better survival came from below-median pretreatment blood TCR clonality.

The receptor comes from a man aged 50-59 years with urothelial cancer. Source: PBMCs, taken around atezolizumab (anti-PD-L1) treatment. V gene TRBV14 combines with J gene TRBJ2-2, with TRBD1 matching 7 bases. The CDR3, as DNA: TGTGCCAGCAGCTTCCGACAGGGACAAGACGGGGAGCTGTTTTTT. Translating it yields CASSFRQGQDGELFF.